A selection of T cell receptor beta chains follows, all from one sample in a study of blood T cell repertoires in COVID-19. The table came from immunoSEQ multiplex PCR; TCRdb's copy has only in-frame clones and leaves some out. The table includes under 95,000 clones, around 80% detected once. The sample comprised peripheral blood. The receptors originated from a man in his fifties or sixties with active or convalescent COVID-19. Both conserved end residues are part of each CDR3. The D gene is left open where the match is weak. Clone size is not always given. Where it is, it says once, few, many or a class for expanded clones.

V gene: TRBV28; CDR3 length: 15; J gene: TRBJ1-1; D gene: -; clone size: -; CDR3 DNA: TGTGCCAGCAGTTTATTGGGGGCTCCGGGCACTGAAGCTTTCTTT; CDR3 protein: CASSLLGAPGTEAFF
V gene: TRBV5-1; CDR3 length: 18; J gene: TRBJ2-7; D gene: TRBD2; clone size: -; CDR3 DNA: TGCGCCAGCAGCTTGGCGGTCGGCGGGGGGACAATCTCCTACGAGCAGTACTTC; CDR3 protein: CASSLAVGGGTISYEQYF
V gene: TRBV6-5; CDR3 length: 14; J gene: TRBJ2-7; D gene: -; clone size: -; CDR3 DNA: TGTGCCAGCAGTTACTCGGGCGTCGGCTACGAGCAGTACTTC; CDR3 protein: CASSYSGVGYEQYF
V gene: TRBV5-4; CDR3 length: 14; J gene: TRBJ1-4; D gene: TRBD1; clone size: -; CDR3 DNA: TGTGCCAGCAGCTCCGGGACAGATGCTGAAAAACTGTTTTTT; CDR3 protein: CASSSGTDAEKLFF
V gene: TRBV7-8; CDR3 length: 19; J gene: TRBJ2-7; D gene: TRBD2; clone size: -; CDR3 DNA: TGTGCCAGCAGACTCCAAGCGGGACTAGTCTTACCGAGCTCCTACGAGCAGTACTTC; CDR3 protein: CASRLQAGLVLPSSYEQYF
V gene: TRBV28; CDR3 length: 12; J gene: TRBJ1-3; D gene: -; clone size: -; CDR3 DNA: TGTGCCAGCACCAGTGATGGAAACACCATATATTTT; CDR3 protein: CASTSDGNTIYF
V gene: TRBV7-6; CDR3 length: 15; J gene: TRBJ2-3; D gene: -; clone size: -; CDR3 DNA: TGTGCCAGCAGCTTAGAGGGACTCACCACAGATACGCAGTATTTT; CDR3 protein: CASSLEGLTTDTQYF
V gene: TRBV9; CDR3 length: 15; J gene: TRBJ2-2; D gene: -; clone size: -; CDR3 DNA: TGTGCCAGCAGCGTAGGAACAGTCAACACCGGGGAGCTGTTTTTT; CDR3 protein: CASSVGTVNTGELFF
V gene: TRBV5-1; CDR3 length: 14; J gene: TRBJ2-1; D gene: -; clone size: few; CDR3 DNA: TGCGCCAGCAGCTTGGGTGTTGAGGGCAATGAGCAGTTCTTC; CDR3 protein: CASSLGVEGNEQFF
V gene: TRBV18; CDR3 length: 18; J gene: TRBJ2-1; D gene: -; clone size: -; CDR3 DNA: TGTGCCAGCTCACCACTCGGTGTCGTCGGGGGGCCTAACAATGAGCAGTTCTTC; CDR3 protein: CASSPLGVVGGPNNEQFF
V gene: TRBV7-9; CDR3 length: 16; J gene: TRBJ2-5; D gene: -; clone size: -; CDR3 DNA: TGTGCCAGCAGCCCGACCAAGGGGTCGTACCTGGCGACCCAGTACTTC; CDR3 protein: CASSPTKGSYLATQYF
V gene: TRBV6-5; CDR3 length: 14; J gene: TRBJ1-2; D gene: -; clone size: -; CDR3 DNA: TGTGCCAGCAGCTTACTCGAGGGTCTTGATGGCTACACCTTC; CDR3 protein: CASSLLEGLDGYTF
V gene: TRBV6-5; CDR3 length: 14; J gene: TRBJ1-2; D gene: -; clone size: -; CDR3 DNA: TGTGCCAGCAGTTACGCGACAGGTTCCTATGGCTACACCTTC; CDR3 protein: CASSYATGSYGYTF
V gene: TRBV3-1/TRBV3-2; CDR3 length: 18; J gene: TRBJ2-1; D gene: TRBD2; clone size: -; CDR3 DNA: TGTGCCAGCAGCCCCCTATTTTCCGGGACTAGCGGGGGGAATGAGCAGTTCTTC; CDR3 protein: CASSPLFSGTSGGNEQFF
V gene: TRBV18; CDR3 length: 15; J gene: TRBJ1-6; D gene: TRBD1; clone size: few; CDR3 DNA: TGTGCCAGCTCACCCGGACAGGGTGTCGGTTCACCCCTCCACTTT; CDR3 protein: CASSPGQGVGSPLHF
V gene: TRBV30; CDR3 length: 11; J gene: TRBJ2-1; D gene: TRBD2; clone size: -; CDR3 DNA: TGTGCCTGGCGGGGCGGGGGGGCCTCTCTCTTC; CDR3 protein: CAWRGGGASLF
V gene: TRBV2; CDR3 length: 16; J gene: TRBJ1-2; D gene: TRBD1; clone size: -; CDR3 DNA: TGTGCCAGCAGTGGTGGGACAGCCCTTTCTGACTATGGCTACACCTTC; CDR3 protein: CASSGGTALSDYGYTF
V gene: TRBV25-1; CDR3 length: 15; J gene: TRBJ2-5; D gene: TRBD2; clone size: -; CDR3 DNA: TGTGCCAGCAGTGCAACGAGCGGGGGGCAAGAGACCCAGTACTTC; CDR3 protein: CASSATSGGQETQYF
V gene: TRBV7-2; CDR3 length: 13; J gene: TRBJ2-3; D gene: -; clone size: -; CDR3 DNA: TGTGCCAGCAGCTTAGACCTGGGAGGTACGCAGTATTTT; CDR3 protein: CASSLDLGGTQYF
V gene: TRBV7-2; CDR3 length: 15; J gene: TRBJ1-5; D gene: -; clone size: -; CDR3 DNA: TGTGCCAGCAGCTTGAAAGGGGCTGGCAATCAGCCCCAGCATTTT; CDR3 protein: CASSLKGAGNQPQHF
V gene: TRBV28; CDR3 length: 14; J gene: TRBJ2-3; D gene: TRBD1; clone size: -; CDR3 DNA: TGTGCCAGCAGTCCAGGGGGAGACCTGGATACGCAGTATTTT; CDR3 protein: CASSPGGDLDTQYF
V gene: TRBV30; CDR3 length: 14; J gene: TRBJ1-5; D gene: -; clone size: few; CDR3 DNA: TGTGCCTGGAGTGTAGACAATAGCAATCAGCCCCAGCATTTT; CDR3 protein: CAWSVDNSNQPQHF
V gene: TRBV5-4; CDR3 length: 17; J gene: TRBJ2-3; D gene: TRBD2; clone size: few; CDR3 DNA: TGTGCCAGCAGCACCAAGACTAGCGGGGGGGGGACAGATACGCAGTATTTT; CDR3 protein: CASSTKTSGGGTDTQYF
V gene: TRBV10-2; CDR3 length: 12; J gene: TRBJ2-1; D gene: -; clone size: -; CDR3 DNA: TGCGCCAGCAGTGACCCTGTCCGGGAGCAGTTCTTC; CDR3 protein: CASSDPVREQFF
V gene: TRBV27; CDR3 length: 14; J gene: TRBJ2-1; D gene: -; clone size: -; CDR3 DNA: TGTGCCAGCAGTTTACTCTACAATACAGGGTCCCCGTTCTTC; CDR3 protein: CASSLLYNTGSPFF
V gene: TRBV5-5; CDR3 length: 14; J gene: TRBJ2-7; D gene: TRBD1; clone size: -; CDR3 DNA: TGTGCCAGCAGCATGGGACAGGGAGCCTACGAGCAGTACTTC; CDR3 protein: CASSMGQGAYEQYF
V gene: TRBV6-6; CDR3 length: 15; J gene: TRBJ2-3; D gene: TRBD2; clone size: -; CDR3 DNA: TGTGCCAGCAGTTACTCGCGGGGGGGCCAAGATACGCAGTATTTT; CDR3 protein: CASSYSRGGQDTQYF
V gene: TRBV20-1; CDR3 length: 11; J gene: TRBJ2-1; D gene: TRBD2; clone size: -; CDR3 DNA: TGCACCTCTAGCGGTCACGATGAGCAGTTCTTC; CDR3 protein: CTSSGHDEQFF
V gene: TRBV10-3; CDR3 length: 12; J gene: TRBJ1-1; D gene: -; clone size: -; CDR3 DNA: TGTGCCATCAGTGAAGGGGACTCTGAAGCTTTCTTT; CDR3 protein: CAISEGDSEAFF
V gene: TRBV3-1/TRBV3-2; CDR3 length: 15; J gene: TRBJ2-1; D gene: -; clone size: once; CDR3 DNA: TGTGCCAGCAGCCAAGACGCGACTGGGTACAATGAGCAGTTCTTC; CDR3 protein: CASSQDATGYNEQFF
V gene: TRBV10-2; CDR3 length: 15; J gene: TRBJ1-3; D gene: -; clone size: -; CDR3 DNA: TGCGCCAGCAGTCCATTACAGGGTACTGGAAACACCATATATTTT; CDR3 protein: CASSPLQGTGNTIYF
V gene: TRBV3-1/TRBV3-2; CDR3 length: 14; J gene: TRBJ1-1; D gene: TRBD1; clone size: few; CDR3 DNA: TGTGCCAGCAGCCAAGTAGACAGGGGGAGTGAAGCTTTCTTT; CDR3 protein: CASSQVDRGSEAFF